These T cell receptor beta chains were read from a single sample in a study of post-analysis software for immune sequencing data. Via MiXCR, TCRdb re-called the PCR reads, giving one row per CDR3 protein. The table lists hundreds of thousands of distinct CDR3 sequences, approximately 30% of them singletons. The sample taken for sequencing was blood. The receptors were gathered from a girl under 18 with multiple sclerosis. The CDR3 runs from the conserved cysteine through the conserved F or W. D genes are given only for firm matches. The size of a clone is reported for some rows only, either as once, few or many, or as a class for expanded clones.

clone size: few; J gene: TRBJ1-1; V gene: TRBV5-1; D gene: .; CDR3 protein: CASTRDHTEAFF; CDR3 DNA: TGCGCCAGCACCCGGGACCACACTGAAGCTTTCTTT
clone size: .; J gene: TRBJ2-5; V gene: TRBV3-1; D gene: .; CDR3 protein: CASSQDGTIQETQYF; CDR3 DNA: TGTGCCAGCAGCCAAGATGGTACAATTCAAGAGACCCAGTACTTC
clone size: .; J gene: TRBJ2-1; V gene: TRBV4-1; D gene: TRBD2; CDR3 protein: CASSRRASGETQFF; CDR3 DNA: TGCGCCAGCAGCAGGCGGGCTAGCGGGGAGACCCAGTTCTTC
clone size: few; J gene: TRBJ2-3; V gene: TRBV10-3; D gene: TRBD1; CDR3 protein: CAISWAGGADTQYF; CDR3 DNA: TGTGCCATCAGTTGGGCAGGGGGCGCAGATACGCAGTATTTT
clone size: few; J gene: TRBJ2-3; V gene: TRBV6-1; D gene: TRBD2; CDR3 protein: CASVWTSGSADTQYF; CDR3 DNA: TGTGCCAGCGTCTGGACTAGCGGGAGCGCAGATACGCAGTATTTT
clone size: few; J gene: TRBJ1-5; V gene: TRBV14; D gene: .; CDR3 protein: CASSQGREPQHF; CDR3 DNA: TGTGCCAGCAGCCAGGGAAGGGAGCCCCAGCATTTT
clone size: .; J gene: TRBJ2-3; V gene: TRBV5-1; D gene: .; CDR3 protein: CASSLEVLGLSTDTQYF; CDR3 DNA: TGCGCCAGCAGCTTGGAGGTCCTGGGGTTGAGCACAGATACGCAGTATTTT
clone size: .; J gene: TRBJ1-2; V gene: TRBV7-2; D gene: .; CDR3 protein: CASSPRRTAGYTF; CDR3 DNA: TGTGCCAGCAGCCCTAGACGGACTGCCGGCTACACCTTC
clone size: .; J gene: TRBJ1-4; V gene: TRBV5-1; D gene: TRBD1; CDR3 protein: CASSTQGAGEKLFF; CDR3 DNA: TGCGCCAGCAGCACACAGGGGGCTGGTGAAAAACTGTTTTTT
clone size: once; J gene: TRBJ2-7; V gene: TRBV7-9; D gene: TRBD1; CDR3 protein: CASSPGDRIPYEQYF; CDR3 DNA: TGTGCCAGCAGCCCCGGGGACAGAATTCCTTACGAGCAGTACTTC
clone size: .; J gene: TRBJ1-5; V gene: TRBV12-3/TRBV12-4; D gene: .; CDR3 protein: CASSWGPGHNGPQHF; CDR3 DNA: TGTGCCAGCAGCTGGGGACCGGGACACAACGGTCCTCAGCATTTT
clone size: .; J gene: TRBJ2-4; V gene: TRBV29-1; D gene: .; CDR3 protein: CSVAWGLVQYF; CDR3 DNA: TGCAGCGTTGCGTGGGGATTGGTTCAGTACTTC
clone size: .; J gene: TRBJ1-2; V gene: TRBV20-1; D gene: TRBD1; CDR3 protein: CSARDYDRAYDYTF; CDR3 DNA: TGCAGTGCTAGAGATTATGACAGGGCCTATGACTACACCTTC
clone size: few; J gene: TRBJ2-5; V gene: TRBV11-2; D gene: .; CDR3 protein: CASSLDLRELGTQYF; CDR3 DNA: TGTGCCAGCAGCTTAGATCTTCGGGAGCTGGGGACCCAGTACTTC
clone size: few; J gene: TRBJ2-3; V gene: TRBV28; D gene: TRBD2; CDR3 protein: CATSAGGGPDTQYF; CDR3 DNA: TGTGCCACCTCCGCGGGAGGCGGCCCAGATACGCAGTATTTT
clone size: .; J gene: TRBJ2-3; V gene: TRBV9; D gene: TRBD2; CDR3 protein: CASSTRTSGGASTDTQYF; CDR3 DNA: TGTGCCAGCAGCACCCGGACTAGCGGGGGTGCTAGCACAGATACGCAGTATTTT
clone size: .; J gene: TRBJ1-5; V gene: TRBV12-3/TRBV12-4; D gene: .; CDR3 protein: CASRPQSGSNQPQHF; CDR3 DNA: TGTGCCAGCAGACCACAGAGTGGAAGCAATCAGCCCCAGCATTTT
clone size: .; J gene: TRBJ1-2; V gene: TRBV28; D gene: .; CDR3 protein: CASGVGGPYRGYTF; CDR3 DNA: TGTGCCAGTGGGGTCGGGGGCCCTTACCGTGGCTACACCTTC